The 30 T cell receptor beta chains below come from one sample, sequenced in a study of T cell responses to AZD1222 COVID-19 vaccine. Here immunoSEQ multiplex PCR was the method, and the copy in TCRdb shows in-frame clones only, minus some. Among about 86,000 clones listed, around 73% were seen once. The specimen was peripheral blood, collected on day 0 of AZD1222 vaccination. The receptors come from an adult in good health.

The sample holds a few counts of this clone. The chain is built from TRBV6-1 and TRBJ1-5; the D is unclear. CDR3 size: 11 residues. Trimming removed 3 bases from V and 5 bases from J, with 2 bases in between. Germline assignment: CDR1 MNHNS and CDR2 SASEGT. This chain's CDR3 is CASSDHQPQHF. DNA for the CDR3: TGTGCCAGCAGTGATCATCAGCCCCAGCATTTT.

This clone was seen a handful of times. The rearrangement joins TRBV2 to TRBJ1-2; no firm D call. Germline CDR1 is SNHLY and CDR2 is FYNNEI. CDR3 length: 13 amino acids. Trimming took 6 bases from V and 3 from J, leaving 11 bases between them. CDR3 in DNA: TGTGCCAGCAGGGAGCGGGAATACTATGGCTACACCTTC. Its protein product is CASREREYYGYTF.

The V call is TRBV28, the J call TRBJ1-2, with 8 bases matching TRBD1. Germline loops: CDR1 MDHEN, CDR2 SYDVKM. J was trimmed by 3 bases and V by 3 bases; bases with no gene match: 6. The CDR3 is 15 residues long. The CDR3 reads CASSFPGQADYGYTF. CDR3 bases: TGTGCCAGCAGTTTCCCGGGACAGGCGGACTATGGCTACACCTTC.

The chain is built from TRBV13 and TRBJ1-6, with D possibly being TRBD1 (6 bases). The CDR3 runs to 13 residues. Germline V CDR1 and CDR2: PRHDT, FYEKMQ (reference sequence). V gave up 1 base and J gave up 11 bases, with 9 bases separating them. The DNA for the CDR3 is TGTGCCAGCAGCTTAGACAGGGACCCACCCCTCCACTTT. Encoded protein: CASSLDRDPPLHF.

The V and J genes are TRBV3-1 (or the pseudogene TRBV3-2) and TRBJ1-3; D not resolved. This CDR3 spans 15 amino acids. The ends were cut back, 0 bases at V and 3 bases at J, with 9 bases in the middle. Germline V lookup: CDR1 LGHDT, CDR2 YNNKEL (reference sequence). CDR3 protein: CASSQDGGFGNTIYF. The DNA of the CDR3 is TGTGCCAGCAGCCAAGATGGAGGGTTTGGAAACACCATATATTTT.

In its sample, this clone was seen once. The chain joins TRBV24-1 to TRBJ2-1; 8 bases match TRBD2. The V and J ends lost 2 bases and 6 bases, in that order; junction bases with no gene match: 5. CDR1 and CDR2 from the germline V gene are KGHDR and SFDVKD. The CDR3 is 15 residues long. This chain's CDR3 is CATSDSSGSGNEQFF. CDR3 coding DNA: TGTGCCACCAGTGATTCAAGCGGGAGTGGCAATGAGCAGTTCTTC.

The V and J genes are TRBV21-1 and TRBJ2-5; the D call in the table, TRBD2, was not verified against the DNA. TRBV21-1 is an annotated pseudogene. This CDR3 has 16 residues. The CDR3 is CASSFQIAGGPETQYF. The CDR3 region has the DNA TGTGCCAGCAGCTTCCAAATCGCGGGAGGGCCCGAGACCCAGTACTTC.

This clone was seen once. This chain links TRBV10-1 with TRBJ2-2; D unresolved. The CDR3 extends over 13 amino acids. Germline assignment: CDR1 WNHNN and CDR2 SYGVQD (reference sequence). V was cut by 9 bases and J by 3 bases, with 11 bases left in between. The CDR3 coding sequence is TGCGCCAGTCAAAAGGCGGACACCGGGGAGCTGTTTTTT. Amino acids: CASQKADTGELFF.

CDR3 in DNA: TGTGCCAGCAGCCTCTCTTCCGGGACAGGGGGTTACAATGAGCAGTTCTTC. This sequence encodes CASSLSSGTGGYNEQFF. The chain carries TRBV14 and TRBJ2-1; 11 positions agree with TRBD1. The CDR3 is made up of 17 amino acids. The V and J ends lost 4 bases and 4 bases, in that order; junction bases with no gene match: 9. The V gene's germline CDR1 is SGHDN and CDR2 FVKESK.

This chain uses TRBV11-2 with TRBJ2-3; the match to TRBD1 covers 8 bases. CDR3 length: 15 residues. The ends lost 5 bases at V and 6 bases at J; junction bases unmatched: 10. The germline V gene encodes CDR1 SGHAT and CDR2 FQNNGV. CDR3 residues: CASSHGTGLVDTQYF. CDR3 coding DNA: TGTGCCAGCAGCCACGGGACAGGCCTAGTGGATACGCAGTATTTT.

CDR3 coding DNA: TGTGCCAGCAGTTCCAGGGCTGGAAACACCATATATTTT. This sequence encodes CASSSRAGNTIYF. The rearrangement uses TRBV27 and TRBJ1-3; the D gene is possibly TRBD1 (5 bases). Per germline, CDR1 MNHEY and CDR2 SMNVEV (reference sequence). The CDR3 consists of 13 residues. The V end was cut by 4 bases, the J end by 2 bases, with 6 bases between.

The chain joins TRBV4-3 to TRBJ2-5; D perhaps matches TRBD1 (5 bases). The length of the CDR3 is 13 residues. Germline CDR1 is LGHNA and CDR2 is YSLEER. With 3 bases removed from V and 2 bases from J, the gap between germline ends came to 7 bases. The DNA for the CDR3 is TGCGCCAGCAGCCAGACAGTTCAAGAGACCCAGTACTTC. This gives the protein CASSQTVQETQYF.

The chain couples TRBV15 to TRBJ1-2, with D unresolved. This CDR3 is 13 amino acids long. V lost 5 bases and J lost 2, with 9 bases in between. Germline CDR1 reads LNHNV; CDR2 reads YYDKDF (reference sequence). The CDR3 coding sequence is TGTGCCACCAGCGTGGGATCCAACTATGGCTACACCTTC. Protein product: CATSVGSNYGYTF.

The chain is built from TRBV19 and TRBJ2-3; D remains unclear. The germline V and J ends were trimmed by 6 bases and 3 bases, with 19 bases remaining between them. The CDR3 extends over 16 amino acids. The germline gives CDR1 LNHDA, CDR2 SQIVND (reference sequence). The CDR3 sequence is CASSRIGGPMTDTQYF. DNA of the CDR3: TGTGCCAGTAGCCGAATAGGTGGACCTATGACAGATACGCAGTATTTT.

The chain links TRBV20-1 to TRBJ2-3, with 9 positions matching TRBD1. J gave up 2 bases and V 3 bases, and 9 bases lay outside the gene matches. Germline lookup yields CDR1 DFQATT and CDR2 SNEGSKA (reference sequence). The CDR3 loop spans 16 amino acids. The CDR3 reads CSASPPWTGDTDTQYF. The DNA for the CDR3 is TGCAGTGCTAGTCCGCCATGGACAGGGGACACAGATACGCAGTATTTT.

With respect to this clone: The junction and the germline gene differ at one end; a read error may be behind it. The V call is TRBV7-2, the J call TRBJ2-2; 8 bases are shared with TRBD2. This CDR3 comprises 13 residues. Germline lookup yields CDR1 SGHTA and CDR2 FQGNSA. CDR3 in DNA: TGTGCCAGCAGCTTAGGGGGGGTAGCGGGGCGCGTTTTT. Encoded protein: CASSLGGVAGRVF.

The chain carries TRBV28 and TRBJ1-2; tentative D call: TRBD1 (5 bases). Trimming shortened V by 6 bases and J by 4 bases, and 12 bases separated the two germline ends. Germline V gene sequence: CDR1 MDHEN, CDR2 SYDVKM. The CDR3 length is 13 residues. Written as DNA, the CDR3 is TGTGCCAGCAGGACCGGGACGGTCTATGGCTACACCTTC. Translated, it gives CASRTGTVYGYTF.

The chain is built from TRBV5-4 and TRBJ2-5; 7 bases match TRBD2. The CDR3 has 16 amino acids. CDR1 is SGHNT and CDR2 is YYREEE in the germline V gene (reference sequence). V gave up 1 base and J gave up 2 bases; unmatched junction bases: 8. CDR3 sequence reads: CASSLFGTTSQETQYF. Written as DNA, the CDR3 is TGTGCCAGCAGCTTGTTTGGGACTACGTCACAAGAGACCCAGTACTTC.

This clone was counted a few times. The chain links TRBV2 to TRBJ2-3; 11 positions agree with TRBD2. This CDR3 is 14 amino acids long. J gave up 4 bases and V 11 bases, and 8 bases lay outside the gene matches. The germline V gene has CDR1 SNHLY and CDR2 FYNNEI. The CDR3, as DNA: TGTGCCTCAGGGACTAGCGGACGGGCAGATACGCAGTATTTT. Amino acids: CASGTSGRADTQYF.

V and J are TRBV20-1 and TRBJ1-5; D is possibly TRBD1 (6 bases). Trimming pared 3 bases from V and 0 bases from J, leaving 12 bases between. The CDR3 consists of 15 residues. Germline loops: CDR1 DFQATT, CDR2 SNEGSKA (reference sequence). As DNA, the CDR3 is TGCAGTGCTAGTAGACAGGACCTTAGCAATCAGCCCCAGCATTTT. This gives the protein CSASRQDLSNQPQHF.

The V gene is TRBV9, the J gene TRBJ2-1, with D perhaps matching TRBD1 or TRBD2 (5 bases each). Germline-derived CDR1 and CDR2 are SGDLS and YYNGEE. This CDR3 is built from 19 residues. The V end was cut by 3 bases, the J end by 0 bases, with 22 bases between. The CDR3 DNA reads TGTGCCAGCAGCGACGGGGCCAACCTAGGGGTCTACTCCTACAATGAGCAGTTCTTC. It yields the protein CASSDGANLGVYSYNEQFF.

DNA for the CDR3: TGCAGCGTTCAGGGGGCAACTAATGAAAAACTGTTTTTT. This sequence encodes CSVQGATNEKLFF. The chain links TRBV29-1 to TRBJ1-4, with 7 bases lining up with TRBD1. The CDR3 sequence is 13 residues long. With V trimmed by 5 bases and J by 0 bases, 0 bases remained unmatched. Germline loops: CDR1 SQVTM, CDR2 ANQGSEA.

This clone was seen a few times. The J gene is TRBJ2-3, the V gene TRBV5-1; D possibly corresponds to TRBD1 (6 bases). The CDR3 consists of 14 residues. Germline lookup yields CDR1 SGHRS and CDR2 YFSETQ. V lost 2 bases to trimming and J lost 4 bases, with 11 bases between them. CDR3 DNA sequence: TGCGCCAGCAGCTTAACAGGGCACTCAGATACGCAGTATTTT. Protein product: CASSLTGHSDTQYF.

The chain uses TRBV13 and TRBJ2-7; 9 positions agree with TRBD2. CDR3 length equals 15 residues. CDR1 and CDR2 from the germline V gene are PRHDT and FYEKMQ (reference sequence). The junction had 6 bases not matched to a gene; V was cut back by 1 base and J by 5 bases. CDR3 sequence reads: CASSLVAGGPDEQYF. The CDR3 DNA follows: TGTGCCAGCAGCTTAGTTGCGGGAGGGCCCGACGAGCAGTACTTC.

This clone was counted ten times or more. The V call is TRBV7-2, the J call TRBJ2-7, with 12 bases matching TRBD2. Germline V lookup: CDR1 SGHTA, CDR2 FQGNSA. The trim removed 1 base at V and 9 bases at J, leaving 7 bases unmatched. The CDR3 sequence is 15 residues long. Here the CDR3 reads CASSLGLAGVTGQYF. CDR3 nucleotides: TGTGCCAGCAGCTTAGGACTAGCGGGAGTCACCGGGCAGTACTTC.

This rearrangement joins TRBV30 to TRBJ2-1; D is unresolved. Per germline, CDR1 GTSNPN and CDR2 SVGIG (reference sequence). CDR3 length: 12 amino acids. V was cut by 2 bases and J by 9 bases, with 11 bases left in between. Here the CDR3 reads CAWSLDLGEQFF. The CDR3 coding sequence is TGTGCCTGGAGTCTAGATCTTGGTGAGCAGTTCTTC.

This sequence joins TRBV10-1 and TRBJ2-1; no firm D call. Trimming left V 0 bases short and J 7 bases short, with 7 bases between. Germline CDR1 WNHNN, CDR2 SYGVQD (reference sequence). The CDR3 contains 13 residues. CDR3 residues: CASSESSGNEQFF. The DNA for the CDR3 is TGCGCCAGCAGTGAGTCATCCGGTAATGAGCAGTTCTTC.

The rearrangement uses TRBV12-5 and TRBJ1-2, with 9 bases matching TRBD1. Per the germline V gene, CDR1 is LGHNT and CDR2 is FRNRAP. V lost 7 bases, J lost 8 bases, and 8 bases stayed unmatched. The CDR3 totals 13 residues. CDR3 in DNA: TGTGCTAGTGCCCTCACAGGGGGCGCCGGCTACACCTTC. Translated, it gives CASALTGGAGYTF.

CDR3 sequence reads: CASSRTSGTQETQYF. CDR3 sequence (DNA): TGTGCCAGCAGCCGGACTAGCGGGACTCAAGAGACCCAGTACTTC. The chain has TRBV7-6 and TRBJ2-5; 12 bases agree with TRBD2. This CDR3 has 15 residues. Germline V CDR1 and CDR2: SGHVS, FNYEAQ. The ends lost 5 bases at V and 2 bases at J; junction bases unmatched: 3.

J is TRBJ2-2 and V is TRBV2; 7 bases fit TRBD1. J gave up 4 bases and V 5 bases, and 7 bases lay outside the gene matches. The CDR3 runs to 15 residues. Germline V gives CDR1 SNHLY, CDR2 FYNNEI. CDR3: CASSNQQGSTGELFF. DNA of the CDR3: TGTGCCAGCAGTAACCAACAGGGGTCCACCGGGGAGCTGTTTTTT.